A selection of T cell receptor beta chains follows, all from one sample in a study of beta chain features in type 1 diabetes. Using immunoSEQ multiplex PCR, the repertoire was profiled, and TCRdb retains in-frame clones only, with some absent. Among under 950,000 clones, roughly 16% were seen once, and the ten largest hold around 0.02%. Material: naive CD4+ T cells from blood. The receptor set was obtained from a woman aged 18-29 years in good health. CDR3s include the opening cysteine and the closing phenylalanine or tryptophan. D genes are given only for firm matches. Expanded clones get a size class; other rows say once, few or many, or leave the size out.

CDR3nt	CDR3aa	v_gene	j_gene	d_gene	abundance
TGTGCCAGCAGGGCTAGCGGGAGAAGGGAGACCCAGTACTTC	CASRASGRRETQYF	TRBV7-9	TRBJ2-5	TRBD2	few
TGTGCCAGCAGCCAAGGGTTCGCGCGGGACTGCACCTTC	CASSQGFARDCTF	TRBV14	TRBJ1-2	-	few
TGTGCCAGCAGGTCACTAGCGGGAGGCCAGACCCAGTACTTC	CASRSLAGGQTQYF	TRBV5-4	TRBJ2-5	TRBD2	few
TGTGCCAGCAGGGAACTACAGGGAACCGGGGAGCTGTTTTTT	CASRELQGTGELFF	TRBV27	TRBJ2-2	-	-
TGTGCCAGCAGTTTATATGGAGCGGCAAACGCCTACGAGCAGTACTTC	CASSLYGAANAYEQYF	TRBV27	TRBJ2-7	-	few
TGTGCCAGCAGCTTAACCAGGGAAGAGACCCAGTACTTC	CASSLTREETQYF	TRBV7-3	TRBJ2-5	-	-
TGCGCCAGCAGCTGGGAACCACAGGGAGCTTATGGTGAGCAGTTCTTC	CASSWEPQGAYGEQFF	TRBV5-1	TRBJ2-1	-	-
TGTGCCAGCAGCCATACGGTTGAGACTCAAAATACGCAGTATTTT	CASSHTVETQNTQYF	TRBV7-3	TRBJ2-3	-	-
TGCAGCGTTGTCGCTAGCGGGAGCTCCTACAATGAGCAGTTCTTC	CSVVASGSSYNEQFF	TRBV29-1	TRBJ2-1	TRBD2	few
TGTGCCAGCAGCCGGGGGGAGACCCAGTACTTC	CASSRGETQYF	TRBV7-2	TRBJ2-5	-	few
TGTGCCAGCAGACGACAGGGGGTTGCCTACGAGCAGTACTTC	CASRRQGVAYEQYF	TRBV28	TRBJ2-7	TRBD1	few
TGTGCCAGCAGTTACCGGACAAGGGATGAAGCTTTCTTT	CASSYRTRDEAFF	TRBV6-5	TRBJ1-1	-	once
TGTGCCAGCACGGCGGAGGGCTCCTACAATGAGCAGTTCTTC	CASTAEGSYNEQFF	TRBV28	TRBJ2-1	-	-
TGTGCCAGCAGCTTGTATCAGGGGACTAACTATGGCTACACCTTC	CASSLYQGTNYGYTF	TRBV5-8	TRBJ1-2	-	-
TGTGCCAGCAGTACCGGGGCGGCCAGCGTGTCCTACGAGCAGTACTTC	CASSTGAASVSYEQYF	TRBV7-2	TRBJ2-7	-	-
TGTGCCAGCAGCAGGACCGGGACAGGGAGAACAGATACGCAGTATTTT	CASSRTGTGRTDTQYF	TRBV7-9	TRBJ2-3	TRBD1	-
TGCGCCAGCAGCCCCCCTGTCATGAACACTGAAGCTTTCTTT	CASSPPVMNTEAFF	TRBV4-3	TRBJ1-1	-	few
TGTGCCAGCAGCTACGACCGGAGACTGAGCACCGGGGAGCTGTTTTTT	CASSYDRRLSTGELFF	TRBV9	TRBJ2-2	-	-
TGTGCCAGCAGCCTACCGACAGGCTCCAAGGTCCTGACTTTC	CASSLPTGSKVLTF	TRBV5-6	TRBJ2-6	-	-
TGTGCCAGCAGTTACTTCCCGGGATCGTATGGCTACACCTTC	CASSYFPGSYGYTF	TRBV6-6	TRBJ1-2	-	-
TGTGCCAGCAGCCAAGTCAAAGCTGGGGCCAACGTCCTGACTTTC	CASSQVKAGANVLTF	TRBV4-2	TRBJ2-6	-	-
TGTGCCAGCACCCCCATAGGCTACACCTTC	CASTPIGYTF	TRBV21-1	TRBJ1-2	-	-
TGCGCCAGCAGCTTGGCGGGTTCTAGCTCCTACAATGAGCAGTTCTTC	CASSLAGSSSYNEQFF	TRBV5-1	TRBJ2-1	-	few
TGTGCCAGCAGTGAAGCGACGGGGGCTTACAATGAGCAGTTCTTC	CASSEATGAYNEQFF	TRBV2	TRBJ2-1	-	few
TGTGCCAGCAGCTTCTTTGCAGGTATGAACACTGAAGCTTTCTTT	CASSFFAGMNTEAFF	TRBV7-2	TRBJ1-1	-	-
TGTGCCAGCAGCTTGACTAGCGGGATTAACACCGGGGAGCTGTTTTTT	CASSLTSGINTGELFF	TRBV5-4	TRBJ2-2	TRBD2	-
TGTGCCAGTAGTATTCCGGCAGGGGGGGGCCAGCCCCAGCATTTT	CASSIPAGGGQPQHF	TRBV19	TRBJ1-5	TRBD1	few
TGCAGCGTTGTACCTAGCTTTAGCACAGATACGCAGTATTTT	CSVVPSFSTDTQYF	TRBV29-1	TRBJ2-3	-	-
TGTGCCAGCAGCTTAAAATCAAGGCAGGTACAAGAGACCCAGTACTTC	CASSLKSRQVQETQYF	TRBV7-2	TRBJ2-5	-	few
TGTGCCAGCAGTCCGAGGGGCGGGACCCAAGAGACCCAGTACTTC	CASSPRGGTQETQYF	TRBV28	TRBJ2-5	-	few
TGTGCCAGCACTAGACAAGAAGGCTCCTACGAGCAGTACTTC	CASTRQEGSYEQYF	TRBV6-1	TRBJ2-7	-	-
TGTGCCAGCAGCCCGTCGAAGGATACGCAGTATTTT	CASSPSKDTQYF	TRBV7-8	TRBJ2-3	-	-
TGTGCCAGCAGCTTAACGTTTGGGGGTACTGAGCAGTTCTTC	CASSLTFGGTEQFF	TRBV7-3	TRBJ2-1	-	few
TGTGCCAGCAGTTTATTCCCGGGGGAGACCCAGTACTTC	CASSLFPGETQYF	TRBV28	TRBJ2-5	-	few
TGTGCCAGCTCACCGGGACGAAGCACCGGGGAGCTGTTTTTT	CASSPGRSTGELFF	TRBV18	TRBJ2-2	-	-
TGTGCCAGCAGCTTGGCAGGAGGCAACTATGGCTACACCTTC	CASSLAGGNYGYTF	TRBV7-9	TRBJ1-2	-	few
TGTGCCAGTAGTTCCAGGGGGAACACTGAAGCTTTCTTT	CASSSRGNTEAFF	TRBV19	TRBJ1-1	-	few